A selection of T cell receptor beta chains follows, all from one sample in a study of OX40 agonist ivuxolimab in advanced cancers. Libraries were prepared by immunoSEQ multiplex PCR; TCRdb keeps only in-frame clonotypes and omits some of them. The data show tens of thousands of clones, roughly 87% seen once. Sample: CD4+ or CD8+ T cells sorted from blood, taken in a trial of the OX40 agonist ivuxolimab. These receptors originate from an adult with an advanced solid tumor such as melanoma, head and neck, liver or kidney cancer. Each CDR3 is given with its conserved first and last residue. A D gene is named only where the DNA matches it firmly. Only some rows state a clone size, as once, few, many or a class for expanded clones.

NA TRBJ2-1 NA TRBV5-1 TGCGCCAGCAGCTTGGGTACAGGGATCTCAGTGAATGAGCAGTTCTTC CASSLGTGISVNEQFF
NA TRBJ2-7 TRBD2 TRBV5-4 TGTGCCAGCAGCTTGGGTTCGGGGGGTGGGGTCTTCGAGCAGTACTTC CASSLGSGGGVFEQYF
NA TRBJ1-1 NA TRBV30 TGTGCCTGGAGTTTTGGGGGGGGAGCTTTCTTT CAWSFGGGAFF
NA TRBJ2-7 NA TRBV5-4 TGTGCCAGCAGCCCAGCCCCAGGGACTGATTACGAGCAGTACTTC CASSPAPGTDYEQYF
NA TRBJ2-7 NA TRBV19 TGTGCCAGTAGTAACGAGAGGTACGAGCAGTACTTC CASSNERYEQYF
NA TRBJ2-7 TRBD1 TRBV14 TGTGCCAGCAGCCGGATCGGGACAGTCTACGAGCAGTACTTC CASSRIGTVYEQYF
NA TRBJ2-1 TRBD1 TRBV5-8 TGTGCCAGCAGCTCGAGGACAGGGGTGGGTGAGCAGTTCTTC CASSSRTGVGEQFF
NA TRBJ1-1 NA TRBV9 TGTGCCAGCAGCGGGTCAGGGTACACTGAAGCTTTCTTT CASSGSGYTEAFF
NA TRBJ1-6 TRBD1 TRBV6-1 TGTGCCAGCAGAACAAGACAGGGAGGTTTTACACCCCTCCACTTT CASRTRQGGFTPLHF
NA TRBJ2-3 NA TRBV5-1 TGCGCCAGCAGCCTAGGCTTCAAGCTTCGGGCAGATACGCAGTATTTT CASSLGFKLRADTQYF
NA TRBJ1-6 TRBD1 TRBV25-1 TGTGCCAGCAGCGAGAGTCCAGGGGGTAATTCACCCCTCCACTTT CASSESPGGNSPLHF
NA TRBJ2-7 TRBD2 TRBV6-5 TGTGCCAGCAGAACGGGACTAGCCTACGAGCAGTACTTC CASRTGLAYEQYF
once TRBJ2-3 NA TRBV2 TGTGCCAGCAGTGAAGGTCTAAAGGGCCCTAGCACAGATACGCAGTATTTT CASSEGLKGPSTDTQYF
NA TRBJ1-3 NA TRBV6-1 TGTGCCAGCAGTGAAAACAGAGACTCTGGAAACACCATATATTTT CASSENRDSGNTIYF
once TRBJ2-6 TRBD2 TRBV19 TGTGCCAGTAGTATCCTGGGAGCGGGGGCTACCGGGGCCAACGTCCTGACTTTC CASSILGAGATGANVLTF
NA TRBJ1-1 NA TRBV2 TGTGCCAGCAGTGGGCCTCGGCTAGGCACTGAAGCTTTCTTT CASSGPRLGTEAFF
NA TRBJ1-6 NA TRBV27 TGTGCCAGCAGTTTATGGGGCGGGGGCAGTAGATCACCCCTCCACTTT CASSLWGGGSRSPLHF
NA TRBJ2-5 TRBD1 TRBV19 TGTGCCAGTAGTTGGAGACAGGGGGGAAAGACCCAGTACTTC CASSWRQGGKTQYF
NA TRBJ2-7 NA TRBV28 TGTGCCAGCAGTACCCCCGGGGTAGGTCTTTACGAGCAGTACTTC CASSTPGVGLYEQYF
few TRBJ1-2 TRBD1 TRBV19 TGTGCCAGTAGGGGACAGGTCTCGTACGGCTACACCTTC CASRGQVSYGYTF
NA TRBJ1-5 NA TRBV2 TGTGCCAGCAGTGAAGGGACAGTAAGGGAGTCCCAGCATTTT CASSEGTVRESQHF
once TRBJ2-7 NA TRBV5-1 TGCGCCAGCAGCACTACACAGGGATCGAACGAGCAGTACTTC CASSTTQGSNEQYF
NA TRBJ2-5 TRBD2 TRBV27 TGTGCCAGCAGTCCAAGCGGGAGAGGTGAAGAGACCCAGTACTTC CASSPSGRGEETQYF
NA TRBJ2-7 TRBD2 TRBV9 TGTGCCAGCAGTTGGCGGGCTAGCGGTGCTTACGAGCAGTACTTC CASSWRASGAYEQYF
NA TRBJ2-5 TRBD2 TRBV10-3 TGTGCCACCCACGGGACTAGCGGGGCCAACAAGGAGACCCAGTACTTC CATHGTSGANKETQYF
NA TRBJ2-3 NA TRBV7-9 TGTGCCAGCAGCCCACGAGCAGGGGCCACAGATACGCAGTATTTT CASSPRAGATDTQYF
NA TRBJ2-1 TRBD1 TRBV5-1 TGCGCCAGCACGCCACAGGGGGCGCAAACCTACAATGAGCAGTTCTTC CASTPQGAQTYNEQFF
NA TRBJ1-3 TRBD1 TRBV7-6 TGTGCCAGCAGCTTAGGAGGGGACAGGGAAGCTGGAAACACCATATATTTT CASSLGGDREAGNTIYF
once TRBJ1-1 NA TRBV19 TGTGCCAGTAGCGAAGGGATGAACACTGAAGCTTTCTTT CASSEGMNTEAFF
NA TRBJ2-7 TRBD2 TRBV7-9 TGTGCCAGCAGCCCAACTAGCGGGAGGACATACCGTTGGGGGCAGTACTTC CASSPTSGRTYRWGQYF
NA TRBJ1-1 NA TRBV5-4 TGTGCCAGCAGCCCCGGCATCGACACTGAAGCTTTCTTT CASSPGIDTEAFF
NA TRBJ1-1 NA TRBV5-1 TGCGCCAGCAGCCGGGAGGGCACTGAAGCTTTCTTT CASSREGTEAFF
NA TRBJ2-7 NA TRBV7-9 TGTGCCAGCAGCTTAGGAGTCAGGGGGGCCTACGAGCAGTACTTC CASSLGVRGAYEQYF
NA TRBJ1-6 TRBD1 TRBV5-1 TGCGCCAGCAGCTTGGGGGACAGGTTGAATTCACCCCTCCACTTT CASSLGDRLNSPLHF
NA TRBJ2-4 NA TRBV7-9 TGTGCCAGCAGCTTAGGGTCCGGGGTAGGGAACATTCAGTACTTC CASSLGSGVGNIQYF
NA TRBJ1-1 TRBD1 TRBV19 TGTGCCAGTAGTTTACAGGGGGCGCAGGGAACTGAAGCTTTCTTT CASSLQGAQGTEAFF
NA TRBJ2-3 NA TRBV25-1 TGTGCCAGCAGTTCCTTGGGCCCAGATACGCAGTATTTT CASSSLGPDTQYF
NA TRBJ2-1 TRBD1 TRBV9 TGTGCCAGCAGCGTAGGGGTGGGACAGGGGGCCGGTGAGCAGTTCTTC CASSVGVGQGAGEQFF
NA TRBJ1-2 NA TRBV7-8 TGTGCCTCTGTCAGAGGCAGTTCTAACTATGGCTACACCTTC CASVRGSSNYGYTF
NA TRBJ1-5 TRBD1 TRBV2 TGTGCCAGCAAGGAGGGGGCGGGGGTCAATCAGCCCCAGCATTTT CASKEGAGVNQPQHF
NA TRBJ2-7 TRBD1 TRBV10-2 TGCGCCAGCAGTGCAGGGGACAGATACTACGAGCAGTACTTC CASSAGDRYYEQYF